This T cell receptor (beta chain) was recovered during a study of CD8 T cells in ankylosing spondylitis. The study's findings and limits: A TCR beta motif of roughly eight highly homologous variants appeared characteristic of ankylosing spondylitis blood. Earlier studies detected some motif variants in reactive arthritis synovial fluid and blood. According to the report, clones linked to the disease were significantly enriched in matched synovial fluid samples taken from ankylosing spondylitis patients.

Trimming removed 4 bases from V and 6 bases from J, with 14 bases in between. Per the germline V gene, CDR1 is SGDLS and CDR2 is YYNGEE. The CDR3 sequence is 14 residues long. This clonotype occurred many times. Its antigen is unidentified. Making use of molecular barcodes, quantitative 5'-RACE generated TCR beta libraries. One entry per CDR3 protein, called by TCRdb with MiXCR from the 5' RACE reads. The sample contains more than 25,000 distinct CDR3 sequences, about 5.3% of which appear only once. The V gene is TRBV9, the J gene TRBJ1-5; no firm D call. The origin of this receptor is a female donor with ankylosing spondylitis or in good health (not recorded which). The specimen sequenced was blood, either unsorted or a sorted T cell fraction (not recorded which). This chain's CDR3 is CASSPTGYTQPQHF. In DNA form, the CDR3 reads TGTGCCAGCAGCCCAACGGGGTATACTCAGCCCCAGCATTTT.